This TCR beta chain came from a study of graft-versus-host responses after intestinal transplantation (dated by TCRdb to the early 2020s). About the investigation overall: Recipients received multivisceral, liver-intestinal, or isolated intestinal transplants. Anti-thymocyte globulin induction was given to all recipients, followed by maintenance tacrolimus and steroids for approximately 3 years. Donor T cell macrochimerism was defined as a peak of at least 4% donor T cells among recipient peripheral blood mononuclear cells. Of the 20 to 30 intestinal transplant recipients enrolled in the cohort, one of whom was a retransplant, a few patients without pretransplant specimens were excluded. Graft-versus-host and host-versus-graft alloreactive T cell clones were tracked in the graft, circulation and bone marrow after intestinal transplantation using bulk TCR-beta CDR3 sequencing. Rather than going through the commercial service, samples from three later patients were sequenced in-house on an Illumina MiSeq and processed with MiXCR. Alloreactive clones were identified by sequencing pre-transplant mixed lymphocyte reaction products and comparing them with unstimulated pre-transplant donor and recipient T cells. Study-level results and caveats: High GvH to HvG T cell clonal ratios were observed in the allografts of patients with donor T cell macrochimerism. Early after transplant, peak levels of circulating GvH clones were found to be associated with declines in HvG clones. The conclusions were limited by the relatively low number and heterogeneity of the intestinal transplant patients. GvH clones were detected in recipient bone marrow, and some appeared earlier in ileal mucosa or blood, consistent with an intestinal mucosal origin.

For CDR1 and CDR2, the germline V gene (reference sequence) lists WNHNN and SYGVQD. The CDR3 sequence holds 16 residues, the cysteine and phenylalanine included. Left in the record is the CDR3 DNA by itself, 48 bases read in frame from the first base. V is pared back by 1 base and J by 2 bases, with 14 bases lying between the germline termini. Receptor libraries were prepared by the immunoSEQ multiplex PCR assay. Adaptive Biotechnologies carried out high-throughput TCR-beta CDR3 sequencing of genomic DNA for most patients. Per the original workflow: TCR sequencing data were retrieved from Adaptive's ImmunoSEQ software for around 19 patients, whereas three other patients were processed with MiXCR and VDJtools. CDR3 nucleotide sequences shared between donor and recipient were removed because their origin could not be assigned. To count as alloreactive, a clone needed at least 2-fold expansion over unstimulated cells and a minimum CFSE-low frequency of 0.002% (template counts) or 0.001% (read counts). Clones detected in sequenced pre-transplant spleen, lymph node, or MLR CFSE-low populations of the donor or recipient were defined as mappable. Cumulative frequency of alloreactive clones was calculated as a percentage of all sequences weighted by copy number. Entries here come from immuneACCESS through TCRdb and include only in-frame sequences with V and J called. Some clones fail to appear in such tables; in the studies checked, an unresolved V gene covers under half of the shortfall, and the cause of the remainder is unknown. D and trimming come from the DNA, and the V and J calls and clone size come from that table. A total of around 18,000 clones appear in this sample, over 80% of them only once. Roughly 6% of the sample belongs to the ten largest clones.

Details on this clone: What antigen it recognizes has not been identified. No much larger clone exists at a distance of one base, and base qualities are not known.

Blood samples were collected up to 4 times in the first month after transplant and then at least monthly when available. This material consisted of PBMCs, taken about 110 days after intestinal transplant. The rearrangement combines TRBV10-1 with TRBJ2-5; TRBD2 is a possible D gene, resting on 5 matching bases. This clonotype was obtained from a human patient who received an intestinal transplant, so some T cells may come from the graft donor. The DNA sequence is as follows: TGCGCCAGCAGTGAGTTTTCGGCGGGTACACAAGAGACCCAGTACTTC. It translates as CASSEFSAGTQETQYF.